Described below is a single T cell receptor (beta chain) sequence and its context. The data derive from a study of T cell changes during pregnancy in multiple sclerosis. Germline CDR1 reads SEHNR; CDR2 reads FQNEAQ (reference sequence). The CDR3 loop spans 17 amino acids. After removal of 5 bases from V and 6 bases from J, the junction contained 16 bases not matched to a gene. Produced via immunoSEQ multiplex PCR; TCRdb's table is partial and in-frame only. The repertoire consists of about 100,000 clones, with around 90% occurring once and the leading ten covering around 3.1%. The receptor comes from a female donor with multiple sclerosis, enrolled in a pregnancy study. The chain combines TRBV7-9 with TRBJ2-1; 7 bases fit TRBD2. Material: peripheral blood, obtained in the second trimester of pregnancy. This CDR3 is CASSLIGGEGLGNEQFF. In DNA form, the CDR3 reads TGTGCCAGCAGCCTCATAGGAGGGGAGGGCCTCGGCAATGAGCAGTTCTTC.